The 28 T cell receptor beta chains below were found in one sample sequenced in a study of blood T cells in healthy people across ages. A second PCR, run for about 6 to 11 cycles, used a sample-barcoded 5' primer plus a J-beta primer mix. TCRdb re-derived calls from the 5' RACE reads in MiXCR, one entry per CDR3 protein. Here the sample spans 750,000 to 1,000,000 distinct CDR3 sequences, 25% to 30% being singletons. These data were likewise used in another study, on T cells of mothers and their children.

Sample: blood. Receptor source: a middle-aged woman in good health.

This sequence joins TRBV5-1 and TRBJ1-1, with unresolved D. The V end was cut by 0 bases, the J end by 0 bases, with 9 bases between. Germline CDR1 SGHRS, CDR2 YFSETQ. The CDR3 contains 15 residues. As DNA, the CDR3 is TGCGCCAGCAGCTTGGACCCGGGGATGAACACTGAAGCTTTCTTT. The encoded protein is CASSLDPGMNTEAFF. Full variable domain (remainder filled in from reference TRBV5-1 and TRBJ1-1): KAGVTQTPRYLIKTRGQQVTLSCSPISGHRSVSWYQQTPGQGLQFLFEYFSETQRNKGNFPGRFSGRQFSNSRSEMNVSTLELGDSALYLCASSLDPGMNTEAFFGQGTRLTVV.

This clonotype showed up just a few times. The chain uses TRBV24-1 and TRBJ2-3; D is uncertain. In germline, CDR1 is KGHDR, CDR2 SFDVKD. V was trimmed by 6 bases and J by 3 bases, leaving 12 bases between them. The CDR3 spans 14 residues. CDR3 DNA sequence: TGTGCCACCAGTCGGCGAAGCCCGACAGATACGCAGTATTTT. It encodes CATSRRSPTDTQYF.

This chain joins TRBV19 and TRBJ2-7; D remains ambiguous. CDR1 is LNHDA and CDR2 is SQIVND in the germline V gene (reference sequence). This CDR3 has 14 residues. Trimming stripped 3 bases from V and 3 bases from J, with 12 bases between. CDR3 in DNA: TGTGCCAGTAGTATTCGGTTAACGGGCTACGAGCAGTACTTC. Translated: CASSIRLTGYEQYF.

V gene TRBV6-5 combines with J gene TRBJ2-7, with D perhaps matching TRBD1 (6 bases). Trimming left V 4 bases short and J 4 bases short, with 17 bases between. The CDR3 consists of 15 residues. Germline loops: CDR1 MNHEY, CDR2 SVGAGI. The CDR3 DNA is TGTGCCAGCAGTTCTACCGGGGCAGGGGTTTACGAGCAGTACTTC. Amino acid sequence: CASSSTGAGVYEQYF.

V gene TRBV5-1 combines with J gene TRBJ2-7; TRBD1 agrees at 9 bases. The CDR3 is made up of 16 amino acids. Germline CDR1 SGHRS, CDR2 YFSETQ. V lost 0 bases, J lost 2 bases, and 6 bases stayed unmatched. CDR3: CASSLVGDRAPYEQYF. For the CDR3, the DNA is TGCGCCAGCAGCTTGGTCGGGGACAGGGCCCCCTACGAGCAGTACTTC.

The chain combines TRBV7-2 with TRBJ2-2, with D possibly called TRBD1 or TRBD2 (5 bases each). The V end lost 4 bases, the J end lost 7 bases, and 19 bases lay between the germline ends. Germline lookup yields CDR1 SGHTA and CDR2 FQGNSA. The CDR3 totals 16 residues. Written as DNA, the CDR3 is TGTGCCAGCAGCTCGGGACGGCGGAATAAAGGCGGGGAGCTGTTTTTT. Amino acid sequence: CASSSGRRNKGGELFF.

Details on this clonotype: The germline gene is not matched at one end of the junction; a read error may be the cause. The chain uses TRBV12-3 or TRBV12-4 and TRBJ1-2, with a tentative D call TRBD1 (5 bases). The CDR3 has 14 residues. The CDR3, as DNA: TGTGCCAGCAGTCACCGGGACGGCTCCTATGGCTGCACCTTC. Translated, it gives CASSHRDGSYGCTF.

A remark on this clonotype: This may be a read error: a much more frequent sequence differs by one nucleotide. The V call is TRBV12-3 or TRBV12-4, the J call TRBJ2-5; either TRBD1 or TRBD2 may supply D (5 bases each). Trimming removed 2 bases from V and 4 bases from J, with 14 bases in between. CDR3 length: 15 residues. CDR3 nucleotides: TGTGCCAGCAGTTTATTGTTGGGACCACGAGAGACCCAGTACTTC. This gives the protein CASSLLLGPRETQYF.

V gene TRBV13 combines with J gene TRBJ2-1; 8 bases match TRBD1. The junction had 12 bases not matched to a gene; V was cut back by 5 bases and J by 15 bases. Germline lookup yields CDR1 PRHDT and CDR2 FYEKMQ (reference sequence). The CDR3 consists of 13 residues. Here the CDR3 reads CASSPTGQGGPFF. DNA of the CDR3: TGTGCCAGCAGCCCAACCGGACAGGGAGGTCCGTTCTTC.

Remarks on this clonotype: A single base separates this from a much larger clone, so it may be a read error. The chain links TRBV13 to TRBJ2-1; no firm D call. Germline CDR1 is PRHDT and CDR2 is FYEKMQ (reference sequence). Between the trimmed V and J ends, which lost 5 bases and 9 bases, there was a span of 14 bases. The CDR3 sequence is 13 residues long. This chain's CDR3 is CASSHNLISEQFF. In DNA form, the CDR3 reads TGTGCCAGCAGCCACAACTTGATTAGTGAGCAGTTCTTC.

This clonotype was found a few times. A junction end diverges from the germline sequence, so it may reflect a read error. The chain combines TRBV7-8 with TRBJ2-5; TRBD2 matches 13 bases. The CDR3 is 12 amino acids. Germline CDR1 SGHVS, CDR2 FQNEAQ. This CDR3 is CASGLEGLAGCF. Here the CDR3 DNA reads TGTGCCAGCGGCTTAGAGGGACTAGCGGGGTGCTTC.

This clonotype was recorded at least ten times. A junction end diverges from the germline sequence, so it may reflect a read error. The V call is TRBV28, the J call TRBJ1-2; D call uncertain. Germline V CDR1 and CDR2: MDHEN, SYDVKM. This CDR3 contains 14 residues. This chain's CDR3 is CASSLSRANYGYTF. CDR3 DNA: TGCGCCAGCAGCTTGTCCAGAGCTAACTATGGCTACACCTTC.

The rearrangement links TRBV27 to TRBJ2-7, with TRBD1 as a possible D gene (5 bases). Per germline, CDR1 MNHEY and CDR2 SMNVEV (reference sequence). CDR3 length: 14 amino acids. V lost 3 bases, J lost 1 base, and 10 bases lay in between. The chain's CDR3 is CASSLQGQSYEQYF. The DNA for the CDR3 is TGTGCCAGCAGTTTGCAGGGCCAATCCTACGAGCAGTACTTC.

The CDR3 DNA reads TGCAGTGCCCGCCCGGGGGGGGAAACGACAGATACGCAGTATTTT. It is translated as CSARPGGETTDTQYF. This chain uses TRBV20-1 with TRBJ2-3, with 8 bases matching TRBD2. Germline loops: CDR1 DFQATT, CDR2 SNEGSKA (reference sequence). The CDR3 runs 15 residues. J lost 3 bases, V lost 6 bases, and 11 bases had no gene match.

The CDR3 nucleotides read TGTGCCAGCAGCGTAGGGGGAGGGGTCTTCGATGAGCAGTACTTC. Protein sequence: CASSVGGGVFDEQYF. The chain is built from TRBV9 and TRBJ2-5; 7 bases agree with TRBD2. The germline V gene encodes CDR1 SGDLS and CDR2 YYNGEE. CDR3 size: 15 residues. J lost 11 bases, V lost 0 bases, and 13 bases had no gene match.

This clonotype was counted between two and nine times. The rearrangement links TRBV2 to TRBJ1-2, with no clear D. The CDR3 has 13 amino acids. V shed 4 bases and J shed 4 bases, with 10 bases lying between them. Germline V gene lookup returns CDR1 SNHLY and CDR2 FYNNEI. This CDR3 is CASSGGVGYGYTF. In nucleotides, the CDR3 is TGTGCCAGCAGTGGTGGGGTTGGCTATGGCTACACCTTC.

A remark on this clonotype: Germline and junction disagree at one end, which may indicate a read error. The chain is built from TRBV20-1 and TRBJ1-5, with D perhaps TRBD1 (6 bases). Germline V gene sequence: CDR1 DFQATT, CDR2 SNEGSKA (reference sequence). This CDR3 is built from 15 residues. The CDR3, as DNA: TGCAGTGCTGGAGACAGGACCACGAGCAATCAGCCCCAGCATTTT. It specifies CSAGDRTTSNQPQHF.

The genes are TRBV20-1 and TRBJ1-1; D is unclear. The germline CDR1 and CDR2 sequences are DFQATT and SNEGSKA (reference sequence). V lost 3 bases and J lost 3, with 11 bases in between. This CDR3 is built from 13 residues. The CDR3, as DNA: TGCAGTGCTAGTGGGGATAGGGACACTGAAGCTTTCTTT. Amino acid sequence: CSASGDRDTEAFF.

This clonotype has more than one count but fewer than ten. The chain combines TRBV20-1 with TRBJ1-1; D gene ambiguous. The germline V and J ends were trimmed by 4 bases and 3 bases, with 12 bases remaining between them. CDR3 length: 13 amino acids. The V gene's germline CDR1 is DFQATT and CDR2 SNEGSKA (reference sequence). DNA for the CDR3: TGCAGTGCTACCTCGGAGCCGCACACTGAAGCTTTCTTT. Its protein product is CSATSEPHTEAFF.

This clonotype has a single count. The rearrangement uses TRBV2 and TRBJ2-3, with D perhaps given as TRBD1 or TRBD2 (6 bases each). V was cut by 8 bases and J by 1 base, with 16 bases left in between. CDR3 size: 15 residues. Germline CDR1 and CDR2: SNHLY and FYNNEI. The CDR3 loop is CASGGWGAGTDTQYF. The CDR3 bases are TGTGCCAGCGGTGGATGGGGGGCGGGCACAGATACGCAGTATTTT.

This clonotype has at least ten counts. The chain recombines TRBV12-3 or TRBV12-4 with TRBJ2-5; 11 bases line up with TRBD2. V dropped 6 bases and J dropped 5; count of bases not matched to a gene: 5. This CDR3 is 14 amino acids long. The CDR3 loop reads CASRLSGGAETQYF. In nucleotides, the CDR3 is TGTGCCAGCAGACTTAGCGGGGGGGCGGAGACCCAGTACTTC.

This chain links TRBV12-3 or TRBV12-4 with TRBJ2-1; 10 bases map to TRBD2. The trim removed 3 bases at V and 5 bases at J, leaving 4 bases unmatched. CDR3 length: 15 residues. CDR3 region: CASSFASGGNNEQFF. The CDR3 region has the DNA TGTGCCAGCAGTTTCGCTAGCGGGGGAAACAATGAGCAGTTCTTC.

The CDR3 is CASSGAGGGTGELFF. For the CDR3, the DNA is TGTGCCAGCAGCGGAGCGGGGGGCGGGACCGGGGAGCTGTTTTTT. V and J are TRBV7-3 and TRBJ2-2, with 9 nucleotides matching TRBD2. The CDR3 is 15 amino acids. V gave up 5 bases and J gave up 5 bases; unmatched junction bases: 6. CDR1 is SGHTA, CDR2 FQGTGA, per germline.

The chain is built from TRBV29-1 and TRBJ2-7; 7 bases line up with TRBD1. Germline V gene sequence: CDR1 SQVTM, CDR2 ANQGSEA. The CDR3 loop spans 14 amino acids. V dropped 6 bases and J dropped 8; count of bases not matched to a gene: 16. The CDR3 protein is CSVGVGTEFQKQYF. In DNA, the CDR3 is TGCAGCGTCGGGGTAGGGACAGAATTCCAGAAGCAGTACTTC.

This chain's CDR3 is CASTSFQTGSNQPQHF. In nucleotides, the CDR3 is TGTGCCAGCACCAGTTTCCAAACGGGGAGCAATCAGCCCCAGCATTTT. The chain uses TRBV12-3 or TRBV12-4 and TRBJ1-5; D is unclear. V lost 7 bases to trimming and J lost 1 base, with 17 bases between them. CDR3 length equals 16 residues.

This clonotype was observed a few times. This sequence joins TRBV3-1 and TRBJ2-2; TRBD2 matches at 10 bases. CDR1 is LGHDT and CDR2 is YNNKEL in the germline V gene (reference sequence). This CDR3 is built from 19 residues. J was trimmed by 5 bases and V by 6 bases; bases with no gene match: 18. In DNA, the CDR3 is TGTGCCAGCAGTCCTCGCGGGACTAGCGAATACCGGTGGACCGGGGAGCTGTTTTTT. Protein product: CASSPRGTSEYRWTGELFF. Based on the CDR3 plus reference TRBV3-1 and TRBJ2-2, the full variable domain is DTAVSQTPKYLVTQMGNDKSIKCEQNLGHDTMYWYKQDSKKFLKIMFSYNNKELIINETVPNRFSPKSPDKAHLNLHINSLELGDSAVYFCASSPRGTSEYRWTGELFFGEGSRLTVL.

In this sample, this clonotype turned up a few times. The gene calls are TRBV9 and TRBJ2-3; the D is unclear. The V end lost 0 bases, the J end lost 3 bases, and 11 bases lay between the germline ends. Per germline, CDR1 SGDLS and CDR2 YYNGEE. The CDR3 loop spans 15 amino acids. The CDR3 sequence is CASSVEVRRTDTQYF. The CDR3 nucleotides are TGTGCCAGCAGCGTAGAGGTCAGACGTACAGATACGCAGTATTTT.

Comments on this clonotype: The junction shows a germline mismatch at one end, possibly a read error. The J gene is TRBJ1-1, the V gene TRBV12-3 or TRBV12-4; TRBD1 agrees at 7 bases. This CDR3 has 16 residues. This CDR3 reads CARSFLKGQTNTEAFF. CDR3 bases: TGTGCCCGCAGTTTCCTCAAGGGACAGACGAACACTGAAGCTTTCTTT.